Given below is one TCR beta chain in context. Its target is not known. The entry originates in a study of T-cell reconstitution after alpha-beta-depleted transplantation in children. Preparing the TCRbeta library involved the use of unique molecular identifiers. TCRdb passed the PCR reads through MiXCR, listing each CDR3 protein once. The data hold fewer than 250,000 distinct CDR3 sequences, with around a sixth observed a single time. Study conclusions and caveats: When one year had passed after transplant, most T-cell counts and diversity came from newly produced T cells. From surviving recipient T cells and thymic progenitors came the high day-60 TCRbeta diversity observed in some patients.

This receptor was identified in a male patient under 10 years old who had a stem cell transplant for acute lymphoblastic leukemia, so the T cells may come from the graft donor. Sequencing was performed on PBMCs, mostly from graft donor cells, taken 360 days after TCRalphabeta/CD19-depleted stem cell transplant.

The CDR3 coding sequence is TGCGCCAGCAGCTTGGGTAACAACCCTGAAGCTTTCTTT. This encodes CASSLGNNPEAFF. The chain uses TRBV5-1 and TRBJ1-1; no clear D gene. This CDR3 has 13 amino acids. Germline CDR1 SGHRS, CDR2 YFSETQ. V was clipped by 0 bases and J by 6 bases, with 9 bases between them.